This entry is about one T cell receptor (beta chain). Its target is not known. CTLA-4 blockade using ipilimumab, together with focal radiation, was received by patients with chemo-refractory metastatic non-small-cell lung cancer. This sample is drawn from a study of radiotherapy plus CTLA-4 blockade in lung cancer. The overall study: Of the patients, 18% showed objective responses and 31% attained disease control.

After removal of 6 bases from V and 0 bases from J, the junction contained 10 bases not matched to a gene. Germline V lookup: CDR1 SGHAT, CDR2 FQNNGV. This CDR3 is 16 amino acids long. Sequencing was performed with immunoSEQ multiplex PCR; in TCRdb, only in-frame clones are kept and a portion is missing. This sample has tens of thousands of clones, with about 72% found just once. Study results and caveats: In blood, tumor-derived TCR clones expanded after radiotherapy plus ipilimumab. Per reports, early blood T cell clone dynamics, plus interferon-beta, forecast response most strongly.

The chain combines TRBV11-2 with TRBJ2-7, with 8 bases identical to TRBD2. The sequenced sample was peripheral blood, obtained from a patient treated with radiotherapy plus ipilimumab. The sequence was collected from a human donor with non-small cell lung cancer who had stable disease on radiotherapy plus ipilimumab. CDR3 sequence (DNA): TGTGCCAGCAGACAGGTGAGGCTAGCGGGCTCCTACGAGCAGTACTTC. It is translated as CASRQVRLAGSYEQYF.